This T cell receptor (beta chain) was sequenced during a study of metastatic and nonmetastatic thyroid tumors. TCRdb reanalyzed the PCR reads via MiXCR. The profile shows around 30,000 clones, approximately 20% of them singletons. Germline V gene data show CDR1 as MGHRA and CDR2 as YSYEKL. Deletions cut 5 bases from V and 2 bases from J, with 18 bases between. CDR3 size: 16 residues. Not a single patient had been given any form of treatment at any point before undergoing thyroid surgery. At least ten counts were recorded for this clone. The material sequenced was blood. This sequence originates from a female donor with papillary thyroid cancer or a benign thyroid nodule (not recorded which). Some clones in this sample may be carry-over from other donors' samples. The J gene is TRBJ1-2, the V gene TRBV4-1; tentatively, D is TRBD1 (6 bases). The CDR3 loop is CASSLSPDSLNYGYTF. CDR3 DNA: TGCGCCAGCAGCTTGTCTCCGGACAGCCTCAACTATGGCTACACCTTC.